One sample yielded the 19 T cell receptor beta chains listed below, sequenced in a study of CD8+CD57+ T cells in acquired aplastic anemia. CD8+CD57+ cell expansion had been shown by flow cytometry in patients chosen for sequencing. TCR beta VDJ and CDR3 profiling used genomic DNA as template. TCRdb re-analysed the reads in MiXCR, keeping a single row per CDR3 protein. The sample carries about 180,000 distinct CDR3 sequences, 50% to 65% recorded once. The sequencing sample was made of sorted CD4+, CD8+, or CD8+CD57+ T cells (not recorded which) from PBMCs. The receptors shown here come from a human donor with aplastic anemia.

The CDR3 DNA sequence: TGTGCCAGCAGCGCACTAGCGGGAGGGCCATTTTTTACGCAGTATTTT. This gives the protein CASSALAGGPFFTQYF. The chain links TRBV7-2 to TRBJ2-3, with 13 positions matching TRBD2. V was pared by 5 bases and J by 8 bases, with 10 bases of the junction left unmatched. Germline loops: CDR1 SGHTA, CDR2 FQGNSA. The CDR3 spans 16 residues.

This clonotype was picked up a small number of times. This sequence joins TRBV10-3 and TRBJ2-1; 9 bases line up with TRBD1. The CDR3 totals 13 residues. From germline, CDR1 is ENHRY and CDR2 SYGVKD. V gave up 11 bases and J gave up 5 bases; unmatched junction bases: 7. CDR3 in DNA: TGTGCCTTGAGGACAGGGGACGACAATGAGCAGTTCTTC. Translating gives CALRTGDDNEQFF.

This chain connects TRBV24-1 to TRBJ2-2, with a tentative D call TRBD2 (6 bases). CDR1 KGHDR and CDR2 SFDVKD come from the germline V gene. The ends were cut back, 3 bases at V and 0 bases at J, with 16 bases in the middle. This CDR3 has 18 amino acids. The CDR3 protein is CATSDPQGGTSNTGELFF. The CDR3 DNA reads TGTGCCACCAGTGATCCCCAGGGCGGGACCTCGAACACCGGGGAGCTGTTTTTT.

This clonotype was seen only once. The CDR3, as DNA: TGTGCCAGTAGTATCTCTAGAGAGGGAATTACTACCTACGAGCAGTACTTC. Translation gives CASSISREGITTYEQYF. This sequence joins TRBV19 and TRBJ2-7; D possibly corresponds to TRBD2 (5 bases). The CDR3 extends over 17 amino acids. Trimming shortened V by 3 bases and J by 2 bases, and 20 bases separated the two germline ends. The germline V gene has CDR1 LNHDA and CDR2 SQIVND (reference sequence).

This clonotype showed up many times. The chain recombines TRBV12-3 or TRBV12-4 with TRBJ1-5; D call uncertain. The CDR3 is 13 residues long. Trimming left V 5 bases short and J 4 bases short, with 9 bases between. CDR3 sequence: CASSSGRNQPQHF. The CDR3 DNA reads TGTGCCAGCAGTAGCGGACGGAATCAGCCCCAGCATTTT.

This chain joins TRBV15 and TRBJ1-1; D is uncertain. V was clipped by 5 bases and J by 7 bases, with 14 bases between them. Germline values: CDR1 LNHNV, CDR2 YYDKDF (reference sequence). The CDR3 is made up of 13 amino acids. The CDR3 reads CATSSRQENEAFF. CDR3 in DNA: TGTGCCACCAGCTCCCGTCAGGAGAATGAAGCTTTCTTT. The full variable domain, rest sourced from reference TRBV15 and TRBJ1-1, is DAMVIQNPRYQVTQFGKPVTLSCSQTLNHNVMYWYQQKSSQAPKLLFHYYDKDFNNEADTPDNFQSRRPNTSFCFLDIRSPGLGDTAMYLCATSSRQENEAFFGQGTRLTVV.

V and J are TRBV24-1 and TRBJ2-7, with TRBD2 identical over 9 bases. Per germline, CDR1 KGHDR and CDR2 SFDVKD. The CDR3 runs 15 residues. Trimming took 5 bases from V and 6 from J; bases not matched to a gene: 10. The CDR3 protein is CATSAPAGGRSEQYF. Written as DNA, the CDR3 is TGTGCCACCAGTGCCCCCGCGGGGGGGAGGAGCGAGCAGTACTTC.

This clonotype was observed at least ten times. The chain has TRBV20-1 and TRBJ2-4, with D tentatively TRBD1 (5 bases). Germline V gives CDR1 DFQATT, CDR2 SNEGSKA (reference sequence). V gave up 1 base and J gave up 9 bases, with 13 bases separating them. The CDR3 is 13 residues long. In nucleotides, the CDR3 is TGCAGTGCTAGAGGACCCAGGGCGCTCATTCAGTACTTC. As protein: CSARGPRALIQYF.

The V and J genes are TRBV20-1 and TRBJ2-2, with D unclear. Germline V lookup: CDR1 DFQATT, CDR2 SNEGSKA (reference sequence). This CDR3 region has 12 residues. Between the trimmed V and J ends, which lost 0 bases and 8 bases, there was a span of 7 bases. The DNA of the CDR3 is TGCAGTGCTAGAGATTTGATGGGGGAGCTGTTTTTT. This translates into CSARDLMGELFF.

The J gene is TRBJ2-7, the V gene TRBV7-9; 10 bases align to TRBD1. V lost 2 bases and J lost 9; bases outside the gene matches: 16. This CDR3 has 17 amino acids. Looked up from germline, CDR1 is SEHNR and CDR2 is FQNEAQ (reference sequence). The DNA of the CDR3 is TGTGCCAGCAGCTTACCTGACCCGGGACAGGGGAGCTGTAGGCAGTACTTC. It yields the protein CASSLPDPGQGSCRQYF.

The V and J genes are TRBV10-3 and TRBJ1-1; maybe TRBD1 (5 bases). V gave up 7 bases and J gave up 4 bases, with 7 bases separating them. This CDR3 is 11 amino acids long. The V gene's germline CDR1 is ENHRY and CDR2 SYGVKD. CDR3 in amino acids: CAIMGTTEAFF. The CDR3 bases are TGTGCCATCATGGGGACCACTGAAGCTTTCTTT.

The chain has TRBV19 and TRBJ2-1; 11 bases align to TRBD1. There are 16 residues in the CDR3. V was clipped by 4 bases and J by 11 bases; unmatched bases: 13. Per the germline V gene, CDR1 is LNHDA and CDR2 is SQIVND (reference sequence). CDR3 nucleotides: TGTGCCAGTAGTACCCGCCGGGACAGGGGGTCCGGTCAGCAGTTCTTC. It translates to CASSTRRDRGSGQQFF. Drawing the rest from reference TRBV19 and TRBJ2-1, the complete variable domain is DGGITQSPKYLFRKEGQNVTLSCEQNLNHDAMYWYRQDPGQGLRLIYYSQIVNDFQKGDIAEGYSVSREKKESFPLTVTSAQKNPTAFYLCASSTRRDRGSGQQFFGPGTRLTVL.

The V gene is TRBV24-1, the J gene TRBJ2-1, with D possibly being TRBD2 (5 bases). V was trimmed by 4 bases and J by 10 bases, leaving 13 bases between them. The CDR3 extends over 13 amino acids. Germline V gene data show CDR1 as KGHDR and CDR2 as SFDVKD. The CDR3 sequence is CATSESGLREQFF. CDR3 sequence (DNA): TGTGCCACCAGTGAGTCGGGATTGAGAGAGCAGTTCTTC.

The CDR3 sequence is CASILRGGDEQYF. CDR3 DNA: TGTGCCAGCATTTTAAGGGGTGGTGACGAGCAGTACTTC. The V call is TRBV6-1, the J call TRBJ2-7; D possibly corresponds to TRBD1 (5 bases). The CDR3 covers 13 residues. In germline, CDR1 is MNHNS, CDR2 SASEGT. Trimming pared 7 bases from V and 5 bases from J, leaving 15 bases between.

The rearrangement uses TRBV9 and TRBJ2-7; D possibly corresponds to TRBD1 (5 bases). The germline V gene encodes CDR1 SGDLS and CDR2 YYNGEE. The ends were cut back, 6 bases at V and 1 base at J, with 17 bases in the middle. The CDR3 has 15 amino acids. CDR3 loop: CASTLGAEKSYEQYF. The CDR3 nucleotides are TGTGCCAGCACCCTAGGGGCAGAAAAATCCTACGAGCAGTACTTC.

The rearrangement links TRBV25-1 to TRBJ2-7, with TRBD2 matching 7 bases. The CDR3 runs to 14 residues. The germline gives CDR1 MGHDK, CDR2 SYGVNS. The V gene end was trimmed by 6 bases and the J gene end by 0 bases; junction bases not matched to a gene: 5. DNA of the CDR3: TGTGCCAGCAGCACCACTAGCGCCTCCTACGAGCAGTACTTC. Translated: CASSTTSASYEQYF.

DNA for the CDR3: TGTGCCAGCAGCGACACGGGAGTGGTGGGGCGAGACACTGAAGCTTTCTTT. It codes for CASSDTGVVGRDTEAFF. This rearrangement joins TRBV7-9 to TRBJ1-1; maybe TRBD1 (5 bases). The V gene lost 5 bases and the J gene lost 3 bases, with 22 bases spanning the gap. Germline V CDR1 and CDR2: SEHNR, FQNEAQ (reference sequence). The CDR3 is 17 amino acids. The whole variable domain, filled in from reference TRBV7-9 and TRBJ1-1, reads DTGVSQNPRHKITKRGQNVTFRCDPISEHNRLYWYRQTLGQGPEFLTYFQNEAQLEKSRLLSDRFSAERPKGSFSTLEIQRTEQGDSAMYLCASSDTGVVGRDTEAFFGQGTRLTVV.

The chain employs TRBV11-2 and TRBJ2-7, with D possibly being TRBD1 (6 bases). The V gene lost 5 bases and the J gene lost 6 bases, with 20 bases spanning the gap. Per the germline V gene, CDR1 is SGHAT and CDR2 is FQNNGV. The CDR3 runs to 15 residues. The CDR3, as DNA: TGTGCCAGCAGCGATGGGACACGTCCGTATGGCGAGCAGTACTTC. This translates into CASSDGTRPYGEQYF. Supplemented by reference TRBV11-2 and TRBJ2-7, the full variable domain reads EAGVAQSPRYKIIEKRQSVAFWCNPISGHATLYWYQQILGQGPKLLIQFQNNGVVDDSQLPKDRFSAERLKGVDSTLKIQPAKLEDSAVYLCASSDGTRPYGEQYFGPGTRLTVT.

This clonotype was counted a few times. V is TRBV2 and J is TRBJ1-4; 7 bases match TRBD1. V dropped 6 bases and J dropped 3; count of bases not matched to a gene: 7. Germline V gene lookup returns CDR1 SNHLY and CDR2 FYNNEI. This CDR3 is built from 15 residues. The CDR3 DNA sequence: TGTGCCAGCAGAGGAACGGGACAGCCTAATGAAAAACTGTTTTTT. Translating gives CASRGTGQPNEKLFF.